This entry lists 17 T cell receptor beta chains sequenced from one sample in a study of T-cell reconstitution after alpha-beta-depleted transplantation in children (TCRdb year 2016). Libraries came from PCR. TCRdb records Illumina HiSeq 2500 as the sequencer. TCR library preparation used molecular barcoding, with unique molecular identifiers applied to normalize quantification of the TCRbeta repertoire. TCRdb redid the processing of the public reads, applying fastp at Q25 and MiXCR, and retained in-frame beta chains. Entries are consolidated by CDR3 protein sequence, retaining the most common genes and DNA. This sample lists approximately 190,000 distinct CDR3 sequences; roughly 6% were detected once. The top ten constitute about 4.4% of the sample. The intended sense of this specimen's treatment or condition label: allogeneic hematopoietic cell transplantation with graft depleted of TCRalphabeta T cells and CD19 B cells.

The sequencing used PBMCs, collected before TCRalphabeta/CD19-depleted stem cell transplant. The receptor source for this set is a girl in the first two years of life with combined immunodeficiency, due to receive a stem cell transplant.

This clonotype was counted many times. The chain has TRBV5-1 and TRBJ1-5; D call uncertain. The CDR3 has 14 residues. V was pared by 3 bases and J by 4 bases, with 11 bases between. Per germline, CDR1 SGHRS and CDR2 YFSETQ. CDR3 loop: CASSWGGGNQPQHF. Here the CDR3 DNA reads TGCGCCAGCAGCTGGGGTGGAGGGAATCAGCCCCAGCATTTT.

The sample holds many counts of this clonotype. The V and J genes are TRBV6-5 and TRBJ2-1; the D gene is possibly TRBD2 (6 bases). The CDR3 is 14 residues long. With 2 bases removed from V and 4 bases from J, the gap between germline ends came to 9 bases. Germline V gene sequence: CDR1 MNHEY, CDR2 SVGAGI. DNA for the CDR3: TGTGCCAGCAGTTACGAGAGCGGGTACAATGAGCAGTTCTTC. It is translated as CASSYESGYNEQFF.

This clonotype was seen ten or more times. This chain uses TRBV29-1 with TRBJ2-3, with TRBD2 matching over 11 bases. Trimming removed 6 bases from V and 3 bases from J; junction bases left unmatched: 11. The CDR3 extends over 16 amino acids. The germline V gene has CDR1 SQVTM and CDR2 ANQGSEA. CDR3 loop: CSVSVAGGLGTDTQYF. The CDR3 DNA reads TGCAGCGTGTCGGTAGCGGGAGGGTTGGGTACAGATACGCAGTATTTT.

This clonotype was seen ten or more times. The CDR3 DNA reads as TGCGCCAGCAGCCAAGCGTCGGTAGCGGGGGGCCCAAGCTCCTACAATGAGCAGTTCTTC. Translated, it gives CASSQASVAGGPSSYNEQFF. The chain joins TRBV4-1 to TRBJ2-1; 10 bases align to TRBD2. Looked up from germline, CDR1 is MGHRA and CDR2 is YSYEKL. V trimming: 1 base; J trimming: 0 bases; junction bases outside the gene matches: 12. This CDR3 region has 20 residues.

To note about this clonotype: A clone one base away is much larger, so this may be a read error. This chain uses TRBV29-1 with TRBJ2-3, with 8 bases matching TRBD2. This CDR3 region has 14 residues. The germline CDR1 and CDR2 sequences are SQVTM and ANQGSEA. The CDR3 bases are TGCGGCGTTCCAGGGGCGGGAGGAACAGATACGCAGTATTTT. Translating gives CGVPGAGGTDTQYF.

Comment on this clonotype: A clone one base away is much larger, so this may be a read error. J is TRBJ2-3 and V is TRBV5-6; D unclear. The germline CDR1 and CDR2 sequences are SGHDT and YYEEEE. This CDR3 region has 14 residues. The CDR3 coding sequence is TGTGACAGCAGCTTGGCGTCAGATACAGATACGCAGTATTTT. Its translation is CDSSLASDTDTQYF.

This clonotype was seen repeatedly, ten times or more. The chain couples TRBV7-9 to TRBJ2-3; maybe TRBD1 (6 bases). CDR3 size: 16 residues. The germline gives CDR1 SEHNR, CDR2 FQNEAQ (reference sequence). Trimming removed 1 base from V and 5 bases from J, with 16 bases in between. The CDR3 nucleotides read TGTGCCAGCAGCTTAGGCCCTACAGGGCGAGAAGATACGCAGTATTTT. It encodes CASSLGPTGREDTQYF.

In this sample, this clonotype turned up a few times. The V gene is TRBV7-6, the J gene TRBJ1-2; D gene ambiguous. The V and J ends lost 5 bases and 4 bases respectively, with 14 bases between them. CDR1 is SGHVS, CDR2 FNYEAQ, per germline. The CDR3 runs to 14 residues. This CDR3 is CASSRYERGYGYTF. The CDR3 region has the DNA TGTGCCAGCAGCCGCTACGAGCGCGGCTATGGCTACACCTTC.

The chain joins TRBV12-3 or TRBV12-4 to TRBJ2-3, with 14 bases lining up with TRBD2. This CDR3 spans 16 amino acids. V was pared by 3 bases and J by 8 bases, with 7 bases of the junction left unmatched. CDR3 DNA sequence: TGTGCCAGCAGTTTGGCGACTAGCGGGAGGGCCGGTACGCAGTATTTT. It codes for CASSLATSGRAGTQYF.

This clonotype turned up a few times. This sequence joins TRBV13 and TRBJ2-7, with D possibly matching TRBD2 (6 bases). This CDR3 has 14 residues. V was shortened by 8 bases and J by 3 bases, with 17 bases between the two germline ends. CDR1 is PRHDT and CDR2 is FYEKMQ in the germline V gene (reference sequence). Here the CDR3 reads CASPGRWRDYEQYF. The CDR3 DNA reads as TGTGCCAGCCCCGGTAGGTGGCGGGACTACGAGCAGTACTTC.

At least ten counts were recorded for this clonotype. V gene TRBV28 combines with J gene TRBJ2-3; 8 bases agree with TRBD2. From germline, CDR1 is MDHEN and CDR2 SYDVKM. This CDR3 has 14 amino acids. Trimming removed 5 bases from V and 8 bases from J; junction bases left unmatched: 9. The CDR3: CASSDRTSLGTQYF. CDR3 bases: TGTGCCAGCAGTGATCGGACTAGCCTCGGTACGCAGTATTTT.

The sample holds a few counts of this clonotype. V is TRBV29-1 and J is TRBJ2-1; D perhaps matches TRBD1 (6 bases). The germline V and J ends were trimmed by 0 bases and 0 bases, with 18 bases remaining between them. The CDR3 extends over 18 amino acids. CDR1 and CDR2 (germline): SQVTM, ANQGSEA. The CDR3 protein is CSVEDSGHIPSSYNEQFF. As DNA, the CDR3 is TGCAGCGTTGAAGATTCGGGACACATCCCAAGCTCCTACAATGAGCAGTTCTTC.

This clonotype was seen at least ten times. CDR3 bases: TGTGCCAGCAGTTGGGACAGGCGGGCAGATACGCAGTATTTT. The encoded protein is CASSWDRRADTQYF. V and J are TRBV27 and TRBJ2-3, with 8 positions matching TRBD1. Germline CDR1 MNHEY, CDR2 SMNVEV (reference sequence). This CDR3 is 14 amino acids long. With V trimmed by 4 bases and J by 4 bases, 4 bases remained unmatched.

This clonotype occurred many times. The CDR3 loop reads CSATGVSLYNEQFF. CDR3 sequence (DNA): TGCAGTGCTACGGGAGTAAGCCTCTACAATGAGCAGTTCTTC. The chain combines TRBV20-1 with TRBJ2-1; maybe TRBD2 (6 bases). This CDR3 has 14 amino acids. From germline, CDR1 is DFQATT and CDR2 SNEGSKA (reference sequence). Trimming cost V 4 bases and J 3 bases, with 13 bases left between them.

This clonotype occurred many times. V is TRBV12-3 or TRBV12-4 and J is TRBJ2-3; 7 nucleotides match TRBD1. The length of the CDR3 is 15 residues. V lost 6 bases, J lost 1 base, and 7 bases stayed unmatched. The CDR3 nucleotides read TGTGCCAGCAGCCCCGACAGGGCTGGCACAGATACGCAGTATTTT. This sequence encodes CASSPDRAGTDTQYF.

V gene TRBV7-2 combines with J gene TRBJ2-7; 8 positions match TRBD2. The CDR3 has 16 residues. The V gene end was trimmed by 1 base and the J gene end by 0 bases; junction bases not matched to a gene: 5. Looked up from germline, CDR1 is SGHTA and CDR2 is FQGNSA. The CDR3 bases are TGTGCCAGCAGCTTAGGCGGAGCGGGGGCCTCCTACGAGCAGTACTTC. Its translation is CASSLGGAGASYEQYF.

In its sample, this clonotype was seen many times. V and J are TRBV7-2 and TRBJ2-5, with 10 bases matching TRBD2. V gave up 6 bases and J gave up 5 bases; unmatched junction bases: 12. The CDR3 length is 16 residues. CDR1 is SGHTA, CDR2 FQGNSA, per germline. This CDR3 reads CASRRTSGRAFETQYF. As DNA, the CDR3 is TGTGCCAGCAGGCGAACGAGCGGGAGGGCCTTTGAGACCCAGTACTTC. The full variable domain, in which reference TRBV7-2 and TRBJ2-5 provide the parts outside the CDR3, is GAGVSQSPSNKVTEKGKDVELRCDPISGHTALYWYRQSLGQGLEFLIYFQGNSAPDKSGLPSDRFSAERTGGSVSTLTIQRTQQEDSAVYLCASRRTSGRAFETQYFGPGTRLLVL.